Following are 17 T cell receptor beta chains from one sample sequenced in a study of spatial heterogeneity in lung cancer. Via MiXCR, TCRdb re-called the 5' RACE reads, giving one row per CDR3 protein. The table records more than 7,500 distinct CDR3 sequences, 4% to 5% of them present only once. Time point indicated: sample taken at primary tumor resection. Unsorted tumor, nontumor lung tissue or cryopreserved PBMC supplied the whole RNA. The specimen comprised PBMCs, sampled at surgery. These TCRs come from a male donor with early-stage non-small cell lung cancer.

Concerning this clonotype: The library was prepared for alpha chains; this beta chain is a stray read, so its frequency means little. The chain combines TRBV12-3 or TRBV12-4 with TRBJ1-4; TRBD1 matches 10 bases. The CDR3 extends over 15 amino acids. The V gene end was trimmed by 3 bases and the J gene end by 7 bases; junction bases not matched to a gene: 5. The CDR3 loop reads CASSLVGQGFEKLFF. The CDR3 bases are TGTGCCAGCAGTTTGGTGGGACAGGGGTTTGAAAAACTGTTTTTT.

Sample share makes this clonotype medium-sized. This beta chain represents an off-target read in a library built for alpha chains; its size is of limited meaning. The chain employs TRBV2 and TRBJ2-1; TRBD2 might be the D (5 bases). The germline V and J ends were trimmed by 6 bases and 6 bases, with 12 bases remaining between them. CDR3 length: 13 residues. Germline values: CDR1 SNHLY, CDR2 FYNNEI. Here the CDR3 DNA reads TGTGCCAGCAGCGCCACTAGAGGCAATGAGCAGTTCTTC. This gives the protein CASSATRGNEQFF.

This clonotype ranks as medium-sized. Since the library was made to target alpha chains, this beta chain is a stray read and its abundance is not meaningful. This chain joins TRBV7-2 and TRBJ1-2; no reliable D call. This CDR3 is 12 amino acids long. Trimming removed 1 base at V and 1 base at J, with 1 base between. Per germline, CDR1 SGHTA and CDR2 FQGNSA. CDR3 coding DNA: TGTGCCAGCAGCTTAGATAACTATGGCTACACCTTC. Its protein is CASSLDNYGYTF.

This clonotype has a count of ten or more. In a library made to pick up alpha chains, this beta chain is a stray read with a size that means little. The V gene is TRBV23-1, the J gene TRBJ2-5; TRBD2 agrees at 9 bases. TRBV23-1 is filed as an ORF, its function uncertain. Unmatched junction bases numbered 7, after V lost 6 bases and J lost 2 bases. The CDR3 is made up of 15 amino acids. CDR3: CASSRGRGGQETQYF. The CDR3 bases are TGCGCCAGCAGCCGCGGGAGGGGTGGGCAAGAGACCCAGTACTTC.

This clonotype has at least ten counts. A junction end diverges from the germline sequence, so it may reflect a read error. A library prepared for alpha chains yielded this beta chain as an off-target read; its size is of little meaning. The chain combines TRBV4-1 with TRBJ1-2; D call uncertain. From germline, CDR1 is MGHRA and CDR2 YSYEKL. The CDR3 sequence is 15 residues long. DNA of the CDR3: TGCGCCAGCAGCCGCTCCCCAATACAAAATGGCCTTTCGGTTTTC. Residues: CASSRSPIQNGLSVF.

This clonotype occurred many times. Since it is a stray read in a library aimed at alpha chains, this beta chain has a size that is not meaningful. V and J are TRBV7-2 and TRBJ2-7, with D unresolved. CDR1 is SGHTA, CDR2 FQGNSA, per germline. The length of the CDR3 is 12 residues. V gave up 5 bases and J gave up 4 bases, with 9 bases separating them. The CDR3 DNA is TGTGCCAGCAGCCCCATCCCTTACGAGCAGTACTTC. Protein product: CASSPIPYEQYF.

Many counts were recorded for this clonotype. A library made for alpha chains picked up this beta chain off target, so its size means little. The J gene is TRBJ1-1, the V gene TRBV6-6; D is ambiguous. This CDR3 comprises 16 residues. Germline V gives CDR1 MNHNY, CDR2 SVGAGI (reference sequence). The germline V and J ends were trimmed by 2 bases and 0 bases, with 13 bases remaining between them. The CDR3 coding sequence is TGTGCCAGCAGTTACCCTCCGAGGCGGATGAACACTGAAGCTTTCTTT. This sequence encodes CASSYPPRRMNTEAFF.

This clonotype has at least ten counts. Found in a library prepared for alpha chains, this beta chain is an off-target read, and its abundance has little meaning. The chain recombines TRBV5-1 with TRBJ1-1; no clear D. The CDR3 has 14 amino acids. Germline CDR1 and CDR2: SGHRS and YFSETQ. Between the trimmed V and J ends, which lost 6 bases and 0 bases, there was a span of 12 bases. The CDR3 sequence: CASKVDIMNTEAFF. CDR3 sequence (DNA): TGCGCCAGCAAAGTCGACATCATGAACACTGAAGCTTTCTTT. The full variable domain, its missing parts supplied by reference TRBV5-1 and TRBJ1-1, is KAGVTQTPRYLIKTRGQQVTLSCSPISGHRSVSWYQQTPGQGLQFLFEYFSETQRNKGNFPGRFSGRQFSNSRSEMNVSTLELGDSALYLCASKVDIMNTEAFFGQGTRLTVV.

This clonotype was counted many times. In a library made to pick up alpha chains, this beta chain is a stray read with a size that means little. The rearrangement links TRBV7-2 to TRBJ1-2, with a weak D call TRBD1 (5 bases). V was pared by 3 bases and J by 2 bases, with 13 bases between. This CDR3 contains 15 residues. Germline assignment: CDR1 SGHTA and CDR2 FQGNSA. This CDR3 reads CASSFRDRRNYGYTF. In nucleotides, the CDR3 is TGTGCCAGCAGCTTTAGGGACCGCCGAAACTATGGCTACACCTTC.

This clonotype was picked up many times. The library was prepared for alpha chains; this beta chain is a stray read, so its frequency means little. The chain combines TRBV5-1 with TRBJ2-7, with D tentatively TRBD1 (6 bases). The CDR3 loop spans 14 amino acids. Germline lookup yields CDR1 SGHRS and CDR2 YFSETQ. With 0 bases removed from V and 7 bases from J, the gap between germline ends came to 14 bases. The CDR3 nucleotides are TGCGCCAGCAGCTTGGCCAGGGGTCGTAGTGAGCAGTACTTC. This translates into CASSLARGRSEQYF.

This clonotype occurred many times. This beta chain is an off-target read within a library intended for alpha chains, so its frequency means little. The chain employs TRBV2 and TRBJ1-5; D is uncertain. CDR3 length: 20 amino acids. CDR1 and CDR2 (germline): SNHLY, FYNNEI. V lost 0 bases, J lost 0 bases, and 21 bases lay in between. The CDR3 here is CASSEALLWLRKNSNQPQHF. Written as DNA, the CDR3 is TGTGCCAGCAGTGAAGCGCTTCTTTGGCTGAGGAAGAATAGCAATCAGCCCCAGCATTTT.

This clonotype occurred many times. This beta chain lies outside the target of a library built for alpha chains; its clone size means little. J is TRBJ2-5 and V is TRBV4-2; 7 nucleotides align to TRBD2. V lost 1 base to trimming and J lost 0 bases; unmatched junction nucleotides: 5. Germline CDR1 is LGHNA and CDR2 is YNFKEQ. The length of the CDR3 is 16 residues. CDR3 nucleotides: TGTGCCAGCAGCCAAGCCGGGGGGACGTACCAAGAGACCCAGTACTTC. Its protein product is CASSQAGGTYQETQYF.

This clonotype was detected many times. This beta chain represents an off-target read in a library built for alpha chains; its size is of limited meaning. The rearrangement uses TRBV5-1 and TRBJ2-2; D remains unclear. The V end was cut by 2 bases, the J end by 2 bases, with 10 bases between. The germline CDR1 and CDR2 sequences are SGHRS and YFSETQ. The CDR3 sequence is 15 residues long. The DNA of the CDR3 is TGCGCCAGCAGCTTTTCGTTCGATAACACCGGGGAGCTGTTTTTT. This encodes CASSFSFDNTGELFF.

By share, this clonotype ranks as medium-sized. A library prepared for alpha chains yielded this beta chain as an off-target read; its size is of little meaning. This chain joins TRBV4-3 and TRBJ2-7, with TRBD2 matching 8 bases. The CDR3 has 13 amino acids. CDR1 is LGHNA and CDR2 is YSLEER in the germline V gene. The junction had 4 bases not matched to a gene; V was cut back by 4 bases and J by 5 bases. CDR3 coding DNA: TGCGCCAGCAGCCCCCCGGGGGGGGACGAGCAGTACTTC. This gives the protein CASSPPGGDEQYF.

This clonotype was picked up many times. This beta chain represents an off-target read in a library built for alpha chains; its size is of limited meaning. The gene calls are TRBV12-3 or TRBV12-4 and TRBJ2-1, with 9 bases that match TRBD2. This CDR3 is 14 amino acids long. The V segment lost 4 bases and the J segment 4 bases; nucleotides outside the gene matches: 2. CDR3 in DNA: TGTGCCAGCAGTTCGAGCGGGGGGTACAATGAGCAGTTCTTC. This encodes CASSSSGGYNEQFF.

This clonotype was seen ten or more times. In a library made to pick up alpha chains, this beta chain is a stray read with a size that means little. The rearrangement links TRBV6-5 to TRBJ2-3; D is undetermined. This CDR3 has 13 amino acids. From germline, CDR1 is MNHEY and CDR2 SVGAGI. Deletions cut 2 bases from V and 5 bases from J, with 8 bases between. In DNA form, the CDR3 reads TGTGCCAGCAGTTACAGGCGACGAGATACGCAGTATTTT. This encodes CASSYRRRDTQYF.

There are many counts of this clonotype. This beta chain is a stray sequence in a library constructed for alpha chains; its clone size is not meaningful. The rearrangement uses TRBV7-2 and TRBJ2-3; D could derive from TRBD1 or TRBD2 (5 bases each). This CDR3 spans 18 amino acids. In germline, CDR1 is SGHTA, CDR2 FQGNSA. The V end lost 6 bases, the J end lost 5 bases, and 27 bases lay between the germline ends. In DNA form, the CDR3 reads TGTGCCAGCAGTCCCCCCGGGCTAGCACAACCGAGGGGAGATACGCAGTATTTT. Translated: CASSPPGLAQPRGDTQYF.